This T cell receptor beta chain comes out of a study of blood T cells in healthy people across ages. The overall study: About one barcoded TCR beta cDNA was captured per two T cells. General study results and limits: PBMCs that were unsorted prevented a conclusive naive versus antigen-experienced comparison. Higher diversity and more naive CD4+ cells were features of long-lived donors, compared to aged donors.

Together with a sample-barcoded 5' primer, a J-beta primer mix was included in a second PCR lasting about 7 to 11 cycles. TCRdb processed the 5' RACE reads anew with MiXCR; each CDR3 protein has one entry. The sample has more than 1.4 million distinct CDR3 sequences, about 43% seen once; the top ten hold 7% to 9.5%. This clonotype turned up a few times. Its cognate antigen is unknown. The germline V gene has CDR1 SGHTA and CDR2 FQGNSA. The V end lost 2 bases, the J end lost 1 base, and 6 bases lay between the germline ends. This CDR3 has 14 amino acids. This sequence joins TRBV7-2 and TRBJ2-4; D remains unclear. The sequence derives from a woman under 30 in good health. The sequencing sample was made of blood. CDR3 region: CASSLWVAKNIQYF. Written as DNA, the CDR3 is TGTGCCAGCAGCTTATGGGTGGCCAAAAACATTCAGTACTTC.